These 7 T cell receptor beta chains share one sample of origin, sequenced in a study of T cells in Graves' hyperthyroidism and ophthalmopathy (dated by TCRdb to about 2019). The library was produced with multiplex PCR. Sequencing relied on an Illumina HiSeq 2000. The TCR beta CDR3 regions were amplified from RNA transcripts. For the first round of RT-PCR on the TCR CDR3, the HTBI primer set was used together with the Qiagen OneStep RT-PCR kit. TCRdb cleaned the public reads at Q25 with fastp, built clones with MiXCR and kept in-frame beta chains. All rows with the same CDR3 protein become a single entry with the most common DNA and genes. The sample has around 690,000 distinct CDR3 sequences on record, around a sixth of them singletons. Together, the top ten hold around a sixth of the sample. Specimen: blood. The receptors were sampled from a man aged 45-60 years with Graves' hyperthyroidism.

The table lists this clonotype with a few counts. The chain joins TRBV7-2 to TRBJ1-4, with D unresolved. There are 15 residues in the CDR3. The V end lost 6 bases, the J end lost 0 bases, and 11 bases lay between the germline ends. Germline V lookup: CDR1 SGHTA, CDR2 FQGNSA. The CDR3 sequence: CASRGLDATNEKLFF. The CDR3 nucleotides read TGTGCCAGCAGGGGTTTGGATGCAACTAATGAAAAACTGTTTTTT. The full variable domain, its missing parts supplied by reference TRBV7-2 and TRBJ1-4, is GAGVSQSPSNKVTEKGKDVELRCDPISGHTALYWYRQSLGQGLEFLIYFQGNSAPDKSGLPSDRFSAERTGGSVSTLTIQRTQQEDSAVYLCASRGLDATNEKLFFGSGTQLSVL.

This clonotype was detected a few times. In DNA, the CDR3 is TGCGCCAGCAGCTTGGCCCCAGGGTCTCAGCCCCAGCATTTT. It specifies CASSLAPGSQPQHF. The V and J genes are TRBV5-1 and TRBJ1-5; D perhaps matches TRBD1 (5 bases). This CDR3 has 14 residues. Looked up from germline, CDR1 is SGHRS and CDR2 is YFSETQ. V was pared by 0 bases and J by 6 bases, with 10 bases between.

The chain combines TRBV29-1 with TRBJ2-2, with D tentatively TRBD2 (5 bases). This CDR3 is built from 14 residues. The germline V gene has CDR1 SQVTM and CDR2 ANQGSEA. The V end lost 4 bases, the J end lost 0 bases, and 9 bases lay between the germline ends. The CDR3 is CSVVHGANTGELFF. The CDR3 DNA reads TGCAGCGTTGTTCACGGGGCGAACACCGGGGAGCTGTTTTTT.

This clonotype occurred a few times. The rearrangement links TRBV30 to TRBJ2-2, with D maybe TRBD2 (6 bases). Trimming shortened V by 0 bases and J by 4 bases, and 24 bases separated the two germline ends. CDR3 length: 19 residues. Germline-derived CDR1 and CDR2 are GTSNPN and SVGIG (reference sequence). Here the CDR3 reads CAWSVPGTAGWAGTGELFF. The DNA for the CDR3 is TGTGCCTGGAGTGTACCGGGGACGGCGGGGTGGGCAGGCACCGGGGAGCTGTTTTTT.

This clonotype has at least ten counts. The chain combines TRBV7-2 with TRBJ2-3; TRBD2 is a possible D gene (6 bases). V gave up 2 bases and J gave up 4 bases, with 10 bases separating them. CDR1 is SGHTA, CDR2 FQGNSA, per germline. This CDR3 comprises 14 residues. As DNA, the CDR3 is TGTGCCAGCAGCTTACTAGGACTATCAGATACGCAGTATTTT. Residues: CASSLLGLSDTQYF.

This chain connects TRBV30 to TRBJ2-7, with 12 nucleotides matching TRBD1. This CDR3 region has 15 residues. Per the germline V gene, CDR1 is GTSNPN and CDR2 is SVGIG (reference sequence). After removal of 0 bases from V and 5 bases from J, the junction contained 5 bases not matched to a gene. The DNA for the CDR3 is TGTGCCTGGAGTGTAGGGGGGACAGGGGGCCACGAGCAGTACTTC. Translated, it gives CAWSVGGTGGHEQYF.

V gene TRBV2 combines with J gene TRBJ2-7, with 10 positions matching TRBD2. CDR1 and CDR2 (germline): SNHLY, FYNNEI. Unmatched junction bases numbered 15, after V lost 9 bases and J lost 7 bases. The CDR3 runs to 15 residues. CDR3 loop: CASTRTSGLAGEQYF. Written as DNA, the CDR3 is TGTGCCAGTACCCGGACTAGCGGCCTTGCGGGTGAGCAGTACTTC.